Given below is one TCR beta chain in context. The antigen remains undetermined. The sample originates from a study of shared clonotypes between healthy human individuals. Trimming took off 0 bases at V and 2 bases at J, with 11 bases between the two ends. Germline assignment: CDR1 GTSNPN and CDR2 SVGIG (reference sequence). The CDR3 length is 15 residues. Libraries were prepared by immunoSEQ multiplex PCR; TCRdb keeps only in-frame clonotypes and omits some of them. This sample has over 2 million clones; roughly 92% occur once, and the top ten carry around 0.4%. General study results and limits: Collection of samples was limited to blood; tissue repertoires likely differ.

The sample consisted of naive CD4+ T cells from PBMCs. Subset denoted: CD45RA+ positively selected. The rearrangement uses TRBV30 and TRBJ1-5; no reliable D call. This sequence was found in a man between 18 and 35 years old in good health. Some clones in this sample may be carry-over from other donors' samples. The chain's CDR3 is CAWSVPLTRNQPQHF. As DNA, the CDR3 is TGTGCCTGGAGTGTGCCCCTGACCCGCAATCAGCCCCAGCATTTT.